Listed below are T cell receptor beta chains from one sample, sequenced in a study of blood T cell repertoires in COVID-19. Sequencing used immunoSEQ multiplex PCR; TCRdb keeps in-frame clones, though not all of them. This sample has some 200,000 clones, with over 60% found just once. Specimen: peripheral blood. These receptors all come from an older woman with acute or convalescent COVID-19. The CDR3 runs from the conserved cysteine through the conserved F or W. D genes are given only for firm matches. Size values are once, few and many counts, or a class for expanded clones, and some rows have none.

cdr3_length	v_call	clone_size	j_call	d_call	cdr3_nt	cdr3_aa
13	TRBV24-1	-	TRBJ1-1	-	TGTGCCACCAATGAGGGGCCGAACACTGAAGCTTTCTTT	CATNEGPNTEAFF
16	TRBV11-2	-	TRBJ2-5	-	TGTGCCAGCAGCGCCCGGGTCAGGGGATTGGGAGAGACCCAGTACTTC	CASSARVRGLGETQYF
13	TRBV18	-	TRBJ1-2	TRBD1	TGTGCCAGCTCACCCAGGGGGAAGGATGGCTACACCTTC	CASSPRGKDGYTF
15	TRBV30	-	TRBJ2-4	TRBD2	TGTGCCTGGAGTGTACGACTAGCGGGAGCCAACATTCAGTACTTC	CAWSVRLAGANIQYF
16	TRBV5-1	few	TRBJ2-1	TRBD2	TGCGCCAGCAGCTTGTTAATAGCGGGAGCCGACAATGAGCAGTTCTTC	CASSLLIAGADNEQFF
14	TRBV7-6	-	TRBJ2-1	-	TGTGCCAGCAGCCCCTCGCCCGAGAACAATGAGCAGTTCTTC	CASSPSPENNEQFF
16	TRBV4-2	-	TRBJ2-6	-	TGTGCCAGCAGCCAAGTAGATACCTCTGGGGCCAACGTCCTGACTTTC	CASSQVDTSGANVLTF
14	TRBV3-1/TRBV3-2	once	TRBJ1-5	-	TGTGCCAGCAGCCAAGGGAGAGGGAATCAGCCCCAGCATTTT	CASSQGRGNQPQHF
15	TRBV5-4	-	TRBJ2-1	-	TGTGCCAGCAGCTCTGGGGCGGGGTCCCTCTTGGAGCAGTTCTTC	CASSSGAGSLLEQFF
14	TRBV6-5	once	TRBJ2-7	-	TGTGCCAGCCGCCTGTCGGGGGACTCCTACGAGCAGTACTTC	CASRLSGDSYEQYF
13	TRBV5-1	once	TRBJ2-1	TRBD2	TGCGCCAGCAATTCGGGAGGAGGGTATGAGCAGTTCTTC	CASNSGGGYEQFF
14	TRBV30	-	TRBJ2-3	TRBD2	TGTGCCTGGATGACTAGCGGGGGGACAGATACGCAGTATTTT	CAWMTSGGTDTQYF
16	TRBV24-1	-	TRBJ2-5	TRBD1	TGTGCCACTAAAGGGGGCCCCGGGACACTACAAGAGACCCAGTACTTC	CATKGGPGTLQETQYF
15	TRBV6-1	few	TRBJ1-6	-	TGTGCCAGCAGTGAAGAGGGGGTTCGTCGTTCACCCCTCCACTTT	CASSEEGVRRSPLHF
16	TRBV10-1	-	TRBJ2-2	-	TGCGCCAGCAGCCGGGAACAGACGGTGAACACCGGGGAGCTGTTTTTT	CASSREQTVNTGELFF
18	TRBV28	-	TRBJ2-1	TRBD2	TGTGCCAGCAGCCGTATAGCTTACATAGTAGCGGGAGCTAATGAGCAGTTCTTC	CASSRIAYIVAGANEQFF
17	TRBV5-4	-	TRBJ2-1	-	TGTGCCAGCAGCTTGGCCCGAGGAGGGCCGGGTGACAATGAGCAGTTCTTC	CASSLARGGPGDNEQFF
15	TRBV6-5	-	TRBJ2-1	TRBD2	TGTGCCAGCAGCTTTAGCGGGAGTAGGTCCAATGAGCAGTTCTTC	CASSFSGSRSNEQFF
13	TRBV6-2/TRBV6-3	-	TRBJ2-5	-	TGTGCCAGCAGCCAGGACAGTGAAGAGACCCAGTACTTC	CASSQDSEETQYF
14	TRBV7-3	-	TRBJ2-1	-	TGTGCCAGCAGCTTAGTTCCTTCCAGCGGACAGCAGTTCTTC	CASSLVPSSGQQFF
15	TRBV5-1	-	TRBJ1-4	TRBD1	TGCGCCAGCAGCTCCCACGGGACAGTGGGCGAAAAACTGTTTTTT	CASSSHGTVGEKLFF
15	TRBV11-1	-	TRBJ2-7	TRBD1	TGTGCCAGCAGCGGGGGACAGGGGGCAGCCTACGAGCAGTACTTC	CASSGGQGAAYEQYF
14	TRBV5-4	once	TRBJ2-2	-	TGTGCCAGCAGCTTGAAGGGGCACACCGGGGAGCTGTTTTTT	CASSLKGHTGELFF
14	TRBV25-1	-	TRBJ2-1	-	TGTGCCAGCAGATCGACAGGCGGGTACAATGAGCAGTTCTTC	CASRSTGGYNEQFF
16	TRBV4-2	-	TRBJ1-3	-	TGTGCCAGCAGCCTGGCGGAAGGGGTCGATGGAAACACCATATATTTT	CASSLAEGVDGNTIYF
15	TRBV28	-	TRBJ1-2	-	TGTGCCAGCAGTTTTAGCAGCGGCTATAACTATGGCTACACCTTC	CASSFSSGYNYGYTF
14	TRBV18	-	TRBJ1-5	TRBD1	TGTGCCAGCTCCCTGGGACAGGGTGAACAGCCCCAGCATTTT	CASSLGQGEQPQHF
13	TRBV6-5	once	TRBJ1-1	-	TGTGCCAGCAGTTACGACGGGGGGGCTGAAGCTTTCTTT	CASSYDGGAEAFF
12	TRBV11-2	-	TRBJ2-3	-	TGTGCCAGCAGCTTAGGGACAAATACGCAGTATTTT	CASSLGTNTQYF
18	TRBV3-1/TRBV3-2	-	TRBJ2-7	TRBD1	TGTGCCAGCAGTGCGGACAGGGGCTTACTAGTACCCCGGGACGAGCAGTACTTC	CASSADRGLLVPRDEQYF
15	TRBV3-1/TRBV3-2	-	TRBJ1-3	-	TGTGCCAGCAGCCAAGCCGTCGGCTCTGGAAACACCATATATTTT	CASSQAVGSGNTIYF
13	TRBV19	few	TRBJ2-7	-	TGTGCCAGTAGCTTCCGGGACAACTACGAGCAGTACTTC	CASSFRDNYEQYF
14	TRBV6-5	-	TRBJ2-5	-	TGTGCCAGCAGTTACTCGGGGAGCCGGGAGACCCAGTACTTC	CASSYSGSRETQYF
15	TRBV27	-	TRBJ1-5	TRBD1	TGTGCCAGCAGGGACAGGGTAATAAGCAATCAGCCCCAGCATTTT	CASRDRVISNQPQHF